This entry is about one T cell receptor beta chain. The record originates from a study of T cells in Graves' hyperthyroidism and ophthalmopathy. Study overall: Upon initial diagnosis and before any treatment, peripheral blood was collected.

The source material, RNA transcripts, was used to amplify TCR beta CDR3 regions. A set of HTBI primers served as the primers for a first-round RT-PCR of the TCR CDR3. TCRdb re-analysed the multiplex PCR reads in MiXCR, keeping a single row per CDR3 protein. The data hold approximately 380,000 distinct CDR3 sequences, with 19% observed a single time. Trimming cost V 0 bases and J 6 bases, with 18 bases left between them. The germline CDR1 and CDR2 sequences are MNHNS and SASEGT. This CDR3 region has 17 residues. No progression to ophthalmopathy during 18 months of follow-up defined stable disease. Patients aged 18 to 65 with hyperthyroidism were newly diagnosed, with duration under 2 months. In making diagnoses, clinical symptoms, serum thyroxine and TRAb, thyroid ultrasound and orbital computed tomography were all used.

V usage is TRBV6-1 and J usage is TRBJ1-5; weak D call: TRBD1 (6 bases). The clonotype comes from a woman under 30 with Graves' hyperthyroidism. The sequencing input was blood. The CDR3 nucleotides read TGTGCCAGCAGTGAAGCCCTCATCGGCAGGGGCGGTCAGCCCCAGCATTTT. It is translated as CASSEALIGRGGQPQHF.